Below, 8 T cell receptor beta chains from the same sample are listed, as sequenced in a study of response to subunit inactivated influenza vaccine (dated by TCRdb to the late 2010s). The library was produced with RT-PCR. The listed sequencing device is Illumina HiSeq 2500. TCRdb ran its own pipeline on the public reads, namely fastp trimming at Q25 and MiXCR clone calling, and kept in-frame beta chains. Entries are consolidated by CDR3 protein sequence, retaining the most common genes and DNA. In all, the sample holds 500,000 to 750,000 distinct CDR3 sequences, and 11% to 15% of those were seen once. The ten largest clonotypes hold 11% of the sample. Material: PBMCs from blood, obtained about 12 days after vaccination. The receptors come from a man aged 45-65 years who received an inactivated influenza vaccine. Donor details come from another sample of the same person, matched by shared clones.

This clonotype was counted only a few times. The chain links TRBV25-1 to TRBJ1-2; D ambiguous. Trimming shortened V by 3 bases and J by 3 bases, and 8 bases separated the two germline ends. CDR1 and CDR2 (germline): MGHDK, SYGVNS. The CDR3 is made up of 13 amino acids. CDR3 sequence reads: CASSDLTHYGYTF. Written as DNA, the CDR3 is TGTGCCAGCAGTGATCTGACTCACTATGGCTACACCTTC.

This clonotype came up a few times. The chain couples TRBV4-1 to TRBJ2-7; D is perhaps TRBD1 or TRBD2 (5 bases each). Germline V gives CDR1 MGHRA, CDR2 YSYEKL. The CDR3 runs 13 residues. The V gene lost 1 base and the J gene lost 3 bases, with 7 bases spanning the gap. CDR3 in amino acids: CASSQGDGYEQYF. The CDR3 region has the DNA TGCGCCAGCAGCCAAGGGGACGGCTACGAGCAGTACTTC.

Only a few counts were recorded for this clonotype. The CDR3 region has the DNA TGTGCCAGCAGCTTACAAGGGAATGATCGTAACACTGAAGCTTTCTTT. It codes for CASSLQGNDRNTEAFF. The chain recombines TRBV7-6 with TRBJ1-1; D remains unclear. Germline CDR1 reads SGHVS; CDR2 reads FNYEAQ. The CDR3 length is 16 residues. Between the trimmed V and J ends, which lost 2 bases and 2 bases, there was a span of 15 bases.

In this sample, this clonotype turned up a few times. The genes are TRBV29-1 and TRBJ2-7; TRBD1 or TRBD2 may be the D gene (5 bases each). This CDR3 spans 11 amino acids. CDR1 SQVTM and CDR2 ANQGSEA come from the germline V gene. Trimming cost V 4 bases and J 5 bases, with 9 bases left between them. The CDR3: CSVGGTNEQYF. The CDR3 DNA is TGCAGCGTTGGAGGGACCAACGAGCAGTACTTC.

This clonotype has a handful of counts. The rearrangement uses TRBV20-1 and TRBJ2-1; 13 bases align to TRBD2. Germline V gene sequence: CDR1 DFQATT, CDR2 SNEGSKA (reference sequence). V lost 5 bases and J lost 7; bases outside the gene matches: 5. The CDR3 is 14 residues long. The CDR3 sequence is CSAARTSGSNEQFF. The CDR3 bases are TGCAGTGCTGCTCGGACTAGCGGGAGTAATGAGCAGTTCTTC.

This clonotype was seen at least ten times. V usage is TRBV20-1 and J usage is TRBJ2-2; 7 nucleotides match TRBD2. Per the germline V gene, CDR1 is DFQATT and CDR2 is SNEGSKA (reference sequence). This CDR3 has 14 amino acids. V shed 5 bases, J shed 3 bases, and the junction held 6 bases outside the gene matches. The CDR3, as DNA: TGCAGTGCTTACCGGGGAGGGGACACCGGGGAGCTGTTTTTT. Its protein is CSAYRGGDTGELFF.

The chain recombines TRBV29-1 with TRBJ1-1; 8 bases map to TRBD1. CDR3 length equals 13 residues. V lost 6 bases to trimming and J lost 0 bases; unmatched junction nucleotides: 3. Germline V CDR1 and CDR2: SQVTM, ANQGSEA. The CDR3 region is CSVRTGMNTEAFF. In DNA, the CDR3 is TGCAGCGTCAGGACAGGGATGAACACTGAAGCTTTCTTT.

The V and J genes are TRBV6-1 and TRBJ1-1; unclear D gene. Germline values: CDR1 MNHNS, CDR2 SASEGT. The germline V and J ends were trimmed by 4 bases and 1 base, with 7 bases remaining between them. This CDR3 is 13 amino acids long. The CDR3 DNA reads as TGTGCCAGCAGTGGAAGACAGAACACTGAAGCTTTCTTT. This encodes CASSGRQNTEAFF.